The 23 T cell receptor beta chains below come from one sample, sequenced in a study of regulatory T cells in long-lasting Graves disease. Researchers made TCR beta libraries by using iRepertoire HTBI primers and running Arm-PCR on CDR3 regions. TCRdb ran MiXCR on the multiplex PCR reads and lists one entry per CDR3 protein. The sample shows 680,000 or so distinct CDR3 sequences, about 16% of them seen only once. This sample's time point: newly diagnosed GD, antithyroid drugs for less than 3 months. PBMC RNA was the source of the TCR library. The same sample was also studied in work on T cells in Graves' hyperthyroidism and ophthalmopathy.

Specimen: peripheral blood mononuclear cells (PBMCs), collected at new diagnosis, from a patient treated with antithyroid drugs. The receptors originated from a woman in her 30s with Graves disease.

Only a few counts were recorded for this clonotype. This sequence joins TRBV6-2 or TRBV6-3 and TRBJ1-1; TRBD1 matches 7 bases. Germline CDR1 MNHEY, CDR2 SVGEGT. After removal of 7 bases from V and 4 bases from J, the junction contained 6 bases not matched to a gene. The CDR3 has 13 amino acids. In DNA form, the CDR3 reads TGTGCCAGCACGGAGGGGGCGAGCACTGAAGCTTTCTTT. Translated, it gives CASTEGASTEAFF.

V usage is TRBV5-1 and J usage is TRBJ2-7, with 10 positions matching TRBD1. This CDR3 is 17 amino acids long. CDR1 and CDR2 (germline): SGHRS, YFSETQ. After removal of 0 bases from V and 5 bases from J, the junction contained 11 bases not matched to a gene. CDR3 DNA sequence: TGCGCCAGCAGCTTGGGGCCGGCAGGGACAGGGGTAGACGAGCAGTACTTC. Translation gives CASSLGPAGTGVDEQYF.

The J gene is TRBJ1-1, the V gene TRBV19; weak D call: TRBD1 (5 bases). The CDR3 totals 11 residues. The germline CDR1 and CDR2 sequences are LNHDA and SQIVND (reference sequence). With 8 bases removed from V and 6 bases from J, the gap between germline ends came to 10 bases. CDR3: CASGRGAEAFF. Written as DNA, the CDR3 is TGTGCCAGTGGGAGGGGCGCTGAAGCTTTCTTT.

In its sample, this clonotype was seen many times. This chain connects TRBV12-3 or TRBV12-4 to TRBJ2-3, with D perhaps given as TRBD1 or TRBD2 (6 bases each). The V end lost 7 bases, the J end lost 9 bases, and 17 bases lay between the germline ends. The CDR3 consists of 13 residues. The CDR3 nucleotides read TGTGCCAGCACCTACCTCTCCGGGGGCACGCAGTATTTT. Its protein product is CASTYLSGGTQYF.

At least ten counts were recorded for this clonotype. The chain joins TRBV20-1 to TRBJ2-1, with TRBD2 as a possible D gene (6 bases). CDR1 is DFQATT, CDR2 SNEGSKA, per germline (reference sequence). V lost 4 bases and J 2 bases, leaving 18 bases between the germline ends. The CDR3 is 16 residues long. The CDR3 region has the DNA TGCAGTGCTACGAGTAGGCGGGGTAAGACCTACAATGAGCAGTTCTTC. Encoded protein: CSATSRRGKTYNEQFF.

This clonotype was counted at least ten times. The J gene is TRBJ1-2, the V gene TRBV6-1; D not certain. V lost 4 bases and J 2 bases, leaving 14 bases between the germline ends. Per the germline V gene, CDR1 is MNHNS and CDR2 is SASEGT. This CDR3 spans 15 amino acids. Written as DNA, the CDR3 is TGTGCCAGCAGTGCGAAAGGACGGACCAACTATGGCTACACCTTC. Amino acids: CASSAKGRTNYGYTF.

This clonotype has a handful of counts. This chain joins TRBV11-2 and TRBJ2-1; D ambiguous. This CDR3 has 13 residues. The V and J ends lost 1 base and 8 bases respectively, with 9 bases between them. Germline loops: CDR1 SGHAT, CDR2 FQNNGV. CDR3 sequence: CASSLVSGYEQFF. The CDR3 coding sequence is TGTGCCAGCAGCTTAGTAAGTGGCTATGAGCAGTTCTTC.

This clonotype was seen many times. The CDR3 sequence is CASSFGAGPQETQYF. Written as DNA, the CDR3 is TGTGCCAGCAGTTTTGGGGCAGGGCCCCAAGAGACCCAGTACTTC. The V gene is TRBV28, the J gene TRBJ2-5; possible D gene TRBD1, 5 bases. The germline gives CDR1 MDHEN, CDR2 SYDVKM. This CDR3 has 15 residues. Trimming cost V 3 bases and J 1 base, with 12 bases left between them.

This clonotype was found a few times. The rearrangement links TRBV20-1 to TRBJ2-4; a possible D gene is TRBD2 (6 bases). Trimming took 2 bases from V and 3 from J, leaving 17 bases between them. The CDR3 has 16 amino acids. In germline, CDR1 is DFQATT, CDR2 SNEGSKA (reference sequence). CDR3 DNA sequence: TGCAGTGCTAGATCGGGCAGACTGGGGGGCAAAAACATTCAGTACTTC. Translated: CSARSGRLGGKNIQYF.

The chain employs TRBV20-1 and TRBJ1-2; weak D call: TRBD1 (6 bases). The germline CDR1 and CDR2 sequences are DFQATT and SNEGSKA (reference sequence). The CDR3 totals 14 residues. Deletions cut 3 bases from V and 6 bases from J, with 17 bases between. CDR3 residues: CSARIAGVSDGYTF. The DNA for the CDR3 is TGCAGTGCTAGGATCGCAGGGGTCTCAGATGGCTACACCTTC.

The rearrangement links TRBV29-1 to TRBJ1-2; tentative D call: TRBD1 (6 bases). Germline values: CDR1 SQVTM, CDR2 ANQGSEA. CDR3 length: 13 residues. V was cut by 1 base and J by 10 bases, with 16 bases left in between. CDR3 residues: CSVEGGAGWHYTF. CDR3 nucleotide sequence: TGCAGCGTTGAAGGGGGGGCAGGGTGGCACTACACCTTC.

This clonotype was seen a single time. At one boundary the junction diverges from the germline segment, which might be a read error. The rearrangement uses TRBV6-1 and TRBJ1-3, with D perhaps TRBD1 (6 bases). CDR1 is MNHNS and CDR2 is SASEGT in the germline V gene. CDR3 length equals 12 residues. The CDR3 nucleotides are TGTGCCAGCAGTGAAGTACCCGGGGCAGGGGCTTTT. This translates into CASSEVPGAGAF.

Concerning this clonotype itself: A read error may explain this, as a much larger clone is one base away. This chain links TRBV18 with TRBJ1-1; TRBD1 is a possible D gene (5 bases). CDR3 length: 14 residues. Per germline, CDR1 KGHSH and CDR2 LQKENI. CDR3 region: CASSPGQQNTGAFF. The CDR3 nucleotides read TGTGCCAGCTCACCGGGGCAGCAGAACACTGGAGCTTTCTTT.

This clonotype was seen many times. The chain employs TRBV2 and TRBJ2-3; D may match TRBD1 or TRBD2 (5 bases each). The V and J ends lost 7 bases and 2 bases respectively, with 16 bases between them. The germline V gene has CDR1 SNHLY and CDR2 FYNNEI. The CDR3 contains 15 residues. Written as DNA, the CDR3 is TGTGCCAGCAAATGGAGGACATCCATCACAGATACGCAGTATTTT. Protein sequence: CASKWRTSITDTQYF.

V gene TRBV28 combines with J gene TRBJ1-5; 7 nucleotides agree with TRBD1. The CDR3 is made up of 14 amino acids. Trimming took 8 bases from V and 4 from J; bases not matched to a gene: 8. Per germline, CDR1 MDHEN and CDR2 SYDVKM. This CDR3 reads CASGNAGQNQPQHF. CDR3 DNA sequence: TGTGCCAGCGGAAATGCGGGACAGAATCAGCCCCAGCATTTT.

This clonotype showed up many times. The chain has TRBV28 and TRBJ2-3, with a possible D match to TRBD2 (5 bases). The CDR3 is 18 residues long. Germline lookup yields CDR1 MDHEN and CDR2 SYDVKM. V lost 5 bases, J lost 3 bases, and 24 bases lay in between. The CDR3 nucleotides read TGTGCCAGCAGTCTCCCCCTAGCAGTGGGAGAGCCGACAGATACGCAGTATTTT. It specifies CASSLPLAVGEPTDTQYF.

This clonotype appeared a few times. The J gene is TRBJ2-1, the V gene TRBV5-6; 7 bases align to TRBD1. The CDR3 is 14 residues long. CDR1 SGHDT and CDR2 YYEEEE come from the germline V gene. V shed 4 bases, J shed 3 bases, and the junction held 4 bases outside the gene matches. DNA of the CDR3: TGTGCCAGCAGCGCAGGACAGGACTACAATGAGCAGTTCTTC. It encodes CASSAGQDYNEQFF.

This clonotype has at least ten counts. The V and J genes are TRBV12-3 or TRBV12-4 and TRBJ2-6; D remains unclear. This CDR3 comprises 13 residues. V gave up 3 bases and J gave up 3 bases, with 3 bases separating them. The CDR3 bases are TGTGCCAGCAGTTTGGGTGGGGCCAACGTCCTGACTTTC. Translation: CASSLGGANVLTF.

This clonotype was observed a few times. The chain links TRBV19 to TRBJ1-1; TRBD1 matches 9 bases. The CDR3 is 18 amino acids. J was trimmed by 6 bases and V by 6 bases; bases with no gene match: 20. Per the germline V gene, CDR1 is LNHDA and CDR2 is SQIVND (reference sequence). Here the CDR3 reads CASSTAGPRDREIAEAFF. The CDR3 nucleotides are TGTGCCAGTAGCACGGCAGGCCCCCGGGACAGGGAAATCGCTGAAGCTTTCTTT.

This clonotype was recorded a few times. The chain combines TRBV30 with TRBJ2-2; D possibly uses TRBD1 or TRBD2 (5 bases each). The CDR3 runs 16 residues. CDR1 is GTSNPN, CDR2 SVGIG, per germline (reference sequence). The V gene lost 4 bases and the J gene lost 6 bases, with 21 bases spanning the gap. The CDR3 loop reads CAWKSGPLRDAGELFF. CDR3 bases: TGTGCCTGGAAATCAGGACCCCTAAGGGACGCCGGGGAGCTGTTTTTT.

A few counts support this clonotype. The CDR3 loop reads CAWSVTETQYF. Written as DNA, the CDR3 is TGTGCCTGGAGTGTAACAGAGACCCAGTACTTC. This chain uses TRBV30 with TRBJ2-5; no clear D. V gave up 0 bases and J gave up 4 bases, with 3 bases separating them. CDR1 and CDR2 from the germline V gene are GTSNPN and SVGIG (reference sequence). The CDR3 runs to 11 residues.

This clonotype was detected a few times. The J gene is TRBJ2-4, the V gene TRBV12-3 or TRBV12-4; D is unclear. The CDR3 has 14 amino acids. Trimming left V 6 bases short and J 0 bases short, with 9 bases between. Here the CDR3 DNA reads TGTGCCAGCAGGGCCCAGGCAGCCAAAAACATTCAGTACTTC. It encodes CASRAQAAKNIQYF.

This clonotype has at least ten counts. A read error may account for a junction end that differs from germline. The V and J genes are TRBV5-1 and TRBJ2-3; D is ambiguous. The CDR3 totals 14 residues. Germline V gives CDR1 SGHRS, CDR2 YFSETQ. The CDR3, as DNA: TGTGCCAGCAGCTCCTGGGCGGCCACAGATACGCAGTATTTT. It specifies CASSSWAATDTQYF.